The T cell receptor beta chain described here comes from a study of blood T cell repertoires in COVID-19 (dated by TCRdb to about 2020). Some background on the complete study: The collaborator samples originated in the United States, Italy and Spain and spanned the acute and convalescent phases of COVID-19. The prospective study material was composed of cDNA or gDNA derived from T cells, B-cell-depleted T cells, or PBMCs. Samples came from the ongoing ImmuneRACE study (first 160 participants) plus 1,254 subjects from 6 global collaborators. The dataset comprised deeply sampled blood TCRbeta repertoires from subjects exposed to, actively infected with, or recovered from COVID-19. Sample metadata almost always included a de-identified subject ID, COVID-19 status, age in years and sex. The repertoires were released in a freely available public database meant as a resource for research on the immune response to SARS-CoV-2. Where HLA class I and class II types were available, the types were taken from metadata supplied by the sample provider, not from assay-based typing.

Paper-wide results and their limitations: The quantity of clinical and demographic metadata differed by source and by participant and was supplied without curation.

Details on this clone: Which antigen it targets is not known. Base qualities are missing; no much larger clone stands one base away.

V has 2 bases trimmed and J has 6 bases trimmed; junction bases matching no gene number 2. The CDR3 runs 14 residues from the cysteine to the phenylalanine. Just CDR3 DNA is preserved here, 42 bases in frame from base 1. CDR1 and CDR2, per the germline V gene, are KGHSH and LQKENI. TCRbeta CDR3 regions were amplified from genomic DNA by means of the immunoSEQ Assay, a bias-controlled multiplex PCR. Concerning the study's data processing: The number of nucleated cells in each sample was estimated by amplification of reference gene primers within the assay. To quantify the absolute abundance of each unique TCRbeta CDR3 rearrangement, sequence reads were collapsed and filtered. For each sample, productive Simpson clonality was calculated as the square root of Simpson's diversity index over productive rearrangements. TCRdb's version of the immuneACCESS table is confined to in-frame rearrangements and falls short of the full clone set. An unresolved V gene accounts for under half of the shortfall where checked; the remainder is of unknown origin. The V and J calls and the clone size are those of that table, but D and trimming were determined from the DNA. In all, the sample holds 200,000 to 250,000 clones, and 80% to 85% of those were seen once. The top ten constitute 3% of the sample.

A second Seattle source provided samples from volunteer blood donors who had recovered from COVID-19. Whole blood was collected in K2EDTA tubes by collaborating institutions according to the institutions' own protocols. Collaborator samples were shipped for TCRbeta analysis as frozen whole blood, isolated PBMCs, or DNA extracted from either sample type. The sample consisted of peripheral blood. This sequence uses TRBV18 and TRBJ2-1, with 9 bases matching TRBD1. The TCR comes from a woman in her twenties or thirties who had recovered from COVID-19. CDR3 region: CASSPGTGSNEQFF. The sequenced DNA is TGTGCCAGCTCACCAGGGACAGGGAGCAATGAGCAGTTCTTC. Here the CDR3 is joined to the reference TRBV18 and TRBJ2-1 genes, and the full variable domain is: NAGVMQNPRHLVRRRGQEARLRCSPMKGHSHVYWYRQLPEEGLKFMVYLQKENIIDESGMPKERFSAEFPKEGPSILRIQQVVRGDSAAYFCASSPGTGSNEQFFGPGTRLTVL.